Below, 23 T cell receptor beta chains from the same sample are listed, as sequenced in a study of cytomegalovirus exposure and HLA in healthy donors. Primers included in the PCR were 60 Vbeta and 13 Jbeta primers. The assay was immunoSEQ multiplex PCR, and TCRdb's table has in-frame clones only and misses some. This repertoire shows 85,000 to 90,000 clones, around 74% found once; its top ten account for around 10%. Sequenced input: PBMCs. Receptors originate from a man aged 25 to 45 in good health and CMV-seropositive.

The rearrangement links TRBV13 to TRBJ1-1, with 10 bases that match TRBD1. Germline V CDR1 and CDR2: PRHDT, FYEKMQ (reference sequence). This CDR3 has 16 residues. The trim removed 5 bases at V and 2 bases at J, leaving 8 bases unmatched. The CDR3 protein is CASSQDRGRVNTEAFF. CDR3 nucleotides: TGTGCCAGCAGCCAAGACAGGGGGCGCGTCAACACTGAAGCTTTCTTT.

This clone was counted between two and nine times. The chain recombines TRBV7-9 with TRBJ1-3; 8 nucleotides align to TRBD1. Losses at the gene ends were 6 bases for V and 3 bases for J; bases not matched to a gene: 10. This CDR3 is built from 16 residues. Germline CDR1 is SEHNR and CDR2 is FQNEAQ (reference sequence). This chain's CDR3 is CASSRGTGTFGNTIYF. The CDR3 DNA sequence: TGTGCCAGCAGTCGTGGGACAGGAACTTTTGGAAACACCATATATTTT.

The chain uses TRBV15 and TRBJ1-1, with a tentative D call TRBD1 (5 bases). Germline CDR1 reads LNHNV; CDR2 reads YYDKDF (reference sequence). This CDR3 contains 17 residues. The V gene lost 1 base and the J gene lost 4 bases, with 19 bases spanning the gap. CDR3 sequence (DNA): TGTGCCACCAGCAGAGGGTTCTCGATGGGGCGCGGCACTGAAGCTTTCTTT. It codes for CATSRGFSMGRGTEAFF.

The chain combines TRBV2 with TRBJ1-6, with TRBD1 matching over 7 bases. The CDR3 contains 15 residues. CDR1 is SNHLY and CDR2 is FYNNEI in the germline V gene. Trimming at V came to 4 bases and at J to 4 bases, leaving 4 bases not matched to a gene. CDR3 in DNA: TGTGCCAGCAGTGTCGGGACAGAGTATAATTCACCCCTCCACTTT. Translated, it gives CASSVGTEYNSPLHF.

The chain couples TRBV7-8 to TRBJ1-1; possible D gene TRBD1, 5 bases. Germline V lookup: CDR1 SGHVS, CDR2 FQNEAQ. The ends were cut back, 0 bases at V and 4 bases at J, with 9 bases in the middle. The CDR3 has 14 residues. The CDR3 nucleotides read TGTGCCAGCAGCTTAGCGGGGCTTAGCACTGAAGCTTTCTTT. It codes for CASSLAGLSTEAFF.

This clone came up once. The V and J genes are TRBV5-4 and TRBJ2-4; TRBD2 matches at 12 bases. Losses at the gene ends were 0 bases for V and 8 bases for J; bases not matched to a gene: 6. The CDR3 sequence is 16 residues long. In germline, CDR1 is SGHNT, CDR2 YYREEE (reference sequence). CDR3 nucleotides: TGTGCCAGCAGCTTGGCTAGCGGGGGGGCCGTGGACATTCAGTACTTC. Translating gives CASSLASGGAVDIQYF.

The genes are TRBV14 and TRBJ2-7; D is unclear. Germline V lookup: CDR1 SGHDN, CDR2 FVKESK. There are 13 residues in the CDR3. Trimming pared 3 bases from V and 3 bases from J, leaving 9 bases between. CDR3 coding DNA: TGTGCCAGCAGCCACCCCCAATTCTACGAGCAGTACTTC. It translates to CASSHPQFYEQYF.

The rearrangement links TRBV19 to TRBJ2-3, with D tentatively TRBD1 (5 bases). The germline V gene encodes CDR1 LNHDA and CDR2 SQIVND (reference sequence). The V and J ends lost 6 bases and 5 bases respectively, with 9 bases between them. The CDR3 has 12 residues. The CDR3 bases are TGTGCCAGTAGAGGGGCGTTAGATACGCAGTATTTT. It is translated as CASRGALDTQYF. Together with reference TRBV19 and TRBJ2-3, the CDR3 gives the full variable domain: DGGITQSPKYLFRKEGQNVTLSCEQNLNHDAMYWYRQDPGQGLRLIYYSQIVNDFQKGDIAEGYSVSREKKESFPLTVTSAQKNPTAFYLCASRGALDTQYFGPGTRLTVL.

The rearrangement uses TRBV28 and TRBJ1-1; D not certain. Trimming took off 4 bases at V and 2 bases at J, with 8 bases between the two ends. This CDR3 spans 13 amino acids. Germline values: CDR1 MDHEN, CDR2 SYDVKM. As DNA, the CDR3 is TGTGCCAGCAGTTCGGCGGATAACACTGAAGCTTTCTTT. Amino acid sequence: CASSSADNTEAFF.

V gene TRBV4-3 combines with J gene TRBJ2-7; D is possibly TRBD2 (5 bases). The CDR3 spans 14 residues. Germline V gene data show CDR1 as LGHNA and CDR2 as YSLEER. Trimming pared 1 base from V and 3 bases from J, leaving 10 bases between. CDR3 in amino acids: CASSQALGLYEQYF. The DNA of the CDR3 is TGCGCCAGCAGCCAAGCCCTTGGACTCTACGAGCAGTACTTC.

As to this clone: This specimen includes other DNA sequences encoding the same CDR3. This chain links TRBV30 with TRBJ2-2; possibly TRBD1 for D (6 bases). There are 15 residues in the CDR3. Germline V gene data show CDR1 as GTSNPN and CDR2 as SVGIG (reference sequence). Trimming took off 0 bases at V and 2 bases at J, with 10 bases between the two ends. Written as DNA, the CDR3 is TGTGCCTGGAGTGTTGGGACAACCAACACCGGGGAGCTGTTTTTT. This gives the protein CAWSVGTTNTGELFF.

The chain joins TRBV15 to TRBJ1-5; perhaps TRBD1 as D (5 bases). Germline V CDR1 and CDR2: LNHNV, YYDKDF (reference sequence). V lost 1 base to trimming and J lost 0 bases, with 10 bases between them. This CDR3 contains 16 residues. The DNA of the CDR3 is TGTGCCACCAGCAGAGCGCTCGACAGTAGCAATCAGCCCCAGCATTTT. Translated: CATSRALDSSNQPQHF.

The V gene is TRBV9, the J gene TRBJ2-3; D not resolved. Germline V CDR1 and CDR2: SGDLS, YYNGEE. V dropped 0 bases and J dropped 5 bases, with 7 bases sitting between them. CDR3 length: 13 amino acids. DNA of the CDR3: TGTGCCAGCAGCGTAGGTCCAGGAGATACGCAGTATTTT. Translation gives CASSVGPGDTQYF.

This clone has only a few counts. The rearrangement links TRBV6-1 to TRBJ2-7; TRBD2 matches at 7 bases. Germline V gene sequence: CDR1 MNHNS, CDR2 SASEGT. The V gene end was trimmed by 6 bases and the J gene end by 4 bases; junction bases not matched to a gene: 6. The CDR3 has 13 residues. CDR3 bases: TGTGCCAGCAGCGGGCGGGGGAGGTACGAGCAGTACTTC. It codes for CASSGRGRYEQYF.

The J gene is TRBJ2-7, the V gene TRBV5-1; 9 bases fit TRBD1. This CDR3 is built from 16 residues. Germline CDR1 SGHRS, CDR2 YFSETQ. Trimming took 4 bases from V and 3 from J; bases not matched to a gene: 11. The CDR3 bases are TGCGCCAGCAGCGGGTCCGGGACAGGGATCAACTACGAGCAGTACTTC. Its translation: CASSGSGTGINYEQYF. Supplemented by reference TRBV5-1 and TRBJ2-7, the full variable domain reads KAGVTQTPRYLIKTRGQQVTLSCSPISGHRSVSWYQQTPGQGLQFLFEYFSETQRNKGNFPGRFSGRQFSNSRSEMNVSTLELGDSALYLCASSGSGTGINYEQYFGPGTRLTVT.

The rearrangement joins TRBV14 to TRBJ2-7; maybe TRBD1 (6 bases). Looked up from germline, CDR1 is SGHDN and CDR2 is FVKESK. This CDR3 has 15 residues. The V end lost 2 bases, the J end lost 0 bases, and 11 bases lay between the germline ends. CDR3 region: CASSQPGTLSYEQYF. The CDR3 DNA reads as TGTGCCAGCAGCCAACCCGGGACACTCTCCTACGAGCAGTACTTC.

Of note for this clone: An end of the junction differs from the germline gene, which may be a read error. The V call is TRBV7-9, the J call TRBJ1-6; 8 bases align to TRBD1. The CDR3 has 13 amino acids. The germline CDR1 and CDR2 sequences are SEHNR and FQNEAQ (reference sequence). The DNA for the CDR3 is TGTTCCAGCACCCGACAGGGGATAGGGCCCCTCCACTTT. It is translated as CSSTRQGIGPLHF. Filled out from reference TRBV7-9 and TRBJ1-6, the complete variable domain reads DTGVSQNPRHKITKRGQNVTFRCDPISEHNRLYWYRQTLGQGPEFLTYFQNEAQLEKSRLLSDRFSAERPKGSFSTLEIQRTEQGDSAMYLCSSTRQGIGPLHFGNGTRLTVT.

This chain links TRBV30 with TRBJ2-5; unclear D gene. Per the germline V gene, CDR1 is GTSNPN and CDR2 is SVGIG (reference sequence). This CDR3 has 14 residues. V was shortened by 3 bases and J by 0 bases, with 11 bases between the two germline ends. The CDR3 sequence is CAWRGNSYQETQYF. CDR3 DNA sequence: TGTGCCTGGAGGGGCAACTCGTACCAAGAGACCCAGTACTTC.

This clone was found a few times. V usage is TRBV5-4 and J usage is TRBJ2-7; no clear D. This CDR3 region has 14 residues. CDR1 is SGHNT and CDR2 is YYREEE in the germline V gene (reference sequence). The V end lost 2 bases, the J end lost 0 bases, and 9 bases lay between the germline ends. CDR3 in amino acids: CASSFGGSSYEQYF. CDR3 bases: TGTGCCAGCAGCTTCGGCGGAAGCTCCTACGAGCAGTACTTC.

This chain joins TRBV12-1 and TRBJ2-3; the D segment call TRBD2 is taken from the table without a DNA check. TRBV12-1 is marked as a pseudogene. The CDR3 loop spans 15 amino acids. The CDR3 is CASSFVESREDTQYF. Written as DNA, the CDR3 is TGTGCCAGCAGCTTTGTAGAGTCGCGGGAGGATACGCAGTATTTT.

The chain links TRBV6-5 to TRBJ2-3; 11 nucleotides line up with TRBD2. Germline V gives CDR1 MNHEY, CDR2 SVGAGI. The junction had 4 bases not matched to a gene; V was cut back by 5 bases and J by 6 bases. The CDR3 spans 14 residues. CDR3 loop: CASSVAGGRDTQYF. The CDR3 DNA is TGTGCCAGCAGTGTAGCGGGGGGGCGGGATACGCAGTATTTT.

This chain joins TRBV4-1 and TRBJ1-3; D is unresolved. The V and J ends lost 2 bases and 0 bases respectively, with 14 bases between them. Germline V gene sequence: CDR1 MGHRA, CDR2 YSYEKL. The CDR3 has 17 residues. The CDR3 region has the DNA TGCGCCAGCAGCCAAAGGTGGCAGGTGAACTCTGGAAACACCATATATTTT. Residues: CASSQRWQVNSGNTIYF.

This clone was detected only once. This rearrangement joins TRBV18 to TRBJ2-1; TRBD2 aligns across 12 bases. Trimming cost V 1 base and J 8 bases; bases outside gene matches: 3. This CDR3 spans 15 amino acids. CDR1 is KGHSH, CDR2 LQKENI, per germline. CDR3 nucleotide sequence: TGTGCCAGCTCACCACAGGGACTAGCGGGCGATGAGCAGTTCTTC. Protein product: CASSPQGLAGDEQFF.